This T cell receptor beta chain was recovered during a study of tumor-infiltrating lymphocytes in localized non-small cell lung cancer. Measured with immunoSEQ multiplex PCR; TCRdb has only the in-frame clones, and not every one. The data contain 20,000 to 25,000 clones, 60% to 80% of them singletons. Between the trimmed V and J ends, which lost 4 bases and 3 bases, there was a span of 19 bases. CDR3 length: 16 residues. Germline V lookup: CDR1 MNHEY, CDR2 SMNVEV (reference sequence). The chain recombines TRBV27 with TRBJ2-7; D perhaps matches TRBD2 (6 bases). This sequence was found in a human donor with non-small cell lung cancer. Sequenced: lung tumor tissue. CDR3 coding DNA: TGTGCCAGCAGTTACCGTGGGGTAGCGGAGTACTACGAGCAGTACTTC. Translated: CASSYRGVAEYYEQYF.